This T cell receptor beta chain was captured in a study of T cells in women clearing cervical HPV infection. About the research overall: Cases were women with histologically confirmed HPV16-related CIN3 or worse, including 2 invasive cancers. Controls were women whose single incident HPV16 infection cleared within 12 months without precancer or cancer. General study results and limits: Controls had more TRBV6-7 (about 0.16%) than cases (roughly 0.11%).

Assay: immunoSEQ multiplex PCR; the TCRdb copy retains only in-frame clones and omits some. The sample spans tens of thousands of clones; the ten largest clones claim about 24%. Turning to this clone: The target antigen is unknown. The read terminates 3 residues before the CDR3 end, so the remaining end is supplied by the germline J gene.

CDR1 and CDR2 from the germline V gene are LGHNA and YNFKEQ. This CDR3 comprises 20 residues. With V trimmed by 4 bases and J by 3 bases, 14 bases remained unmatched. The sequenced material came from blood buffy coat. The sequence derives from a woman between 18 and 75 years old with a cervical HPV16 infection that either progressed to CIN3+ or cleared (not recorded which). The chain uses TRBV4-2 and TRBJ2-1; 14 bases line up with TRBD2. The CDR3 bases that were read are TGTGCCAGCAGCCCACGGACTAGCGGGAGGCTGCACAAAGACTACAATGAG. Translated: CASSPRTSGRLHKDYNE. The CDR3 in its entirety is CASSPRTSGRLHKDYNEQFF.